The 5 T cell receptor beta chains below were found in one sample sequenced in a study of shared clonotypes between healthy human individuals. The protocol was immunoSEQ multiplex PCR, while the TCRdb copy is restricted to in-frame clones and leaves out a portion. The table lists about 1 million clones, around 74% of them singletons. Sequencing used memory CD4+ T cells sorted from blood. Subset specified: CD45RA-negative fraction. The receptors here all came from a man younger than 35 in good health.

In its sample, this clone was seen a few times. The CDR3 loop reads CASSPELRAYKSEQFF. The CDR3 nucleotides read TGTGCCAGCTCACCAGAGCTGCGGGCCTACAAAAGTGAGCAGTTCTTC. This rearrangement joins TRBV18 to TRBJ2-1, with TRBD2 as a possible D gene (5 bases). This CDR3 spans 16 amino acids. Germline V gene lookup returns CDR1 KGHSH and CDR2 LQKENI. V was trimmed by 2 bases and J by 9 bases, leaving 20 bases between them.

The chain joins TRBV5-1 to TRBJ2-2; D call uncertain. V was clipped by 4 bases and J by 1 base, with 8 bases between them. The CDR3 is 14 amino acids. Germline assignment: CDR1 SGHRS and CDR2 YFSETQ. The CDR3 region has the DNA TGCGCCAGCAGCGCAAACATGAACACCGGGGAGCTGTTTTTT. Translated: CASSANMNTGELFF.

The genes are TRBV6-1 and TRBJ2-1; 9 nucleotides line up with TRBD2. The V and J ends lost 4 bases and 7 bases, in that order; junction bases with no gene match: 5. Germline V gives CDR1 MNHNS, CDR2 SASEGT. The CDR3 length is 14 residues. The CDR3 loop is CASSGSTSGNEQFF. The CDR3 DNA is TGTGCCAGCAGTGGGTCGACTAGCGGAAATGAGCAGTTCTTC.

This clone was recorded only once. The chain employs TRBV11-2 and TRBJ1-1, with D possibly being TRBD1 (5 bases). The CDR3 is 12 amino acids. Germline values: CDR1 SGHAT, CDR2 FQNNGV. Trimming took off 7 bases at V and 9 bases at J, with 15 bases between the two ends. The CDR3 DNA sequence: TGTGCCAGCACCCCCCGGGGCCCCCAAGCTTTCTTT. Translated, it gives CASTPRGPQAFF.

About this clone itself: A read error may account for a junction end that differs from germline. The chain links TRBV7-3 to TRBJ2-1; D uncertain. This CDR3 region has 15 residues. Germline V gives CDR1 SGHTA, CDR2 FQGTGA. CDR3 in DNA: TGCGCCAGCAGCTTAACTCACCCCACCCTCGATGAGCAGTTCTTC. Residues: CASSLTHPTLDEQFF.